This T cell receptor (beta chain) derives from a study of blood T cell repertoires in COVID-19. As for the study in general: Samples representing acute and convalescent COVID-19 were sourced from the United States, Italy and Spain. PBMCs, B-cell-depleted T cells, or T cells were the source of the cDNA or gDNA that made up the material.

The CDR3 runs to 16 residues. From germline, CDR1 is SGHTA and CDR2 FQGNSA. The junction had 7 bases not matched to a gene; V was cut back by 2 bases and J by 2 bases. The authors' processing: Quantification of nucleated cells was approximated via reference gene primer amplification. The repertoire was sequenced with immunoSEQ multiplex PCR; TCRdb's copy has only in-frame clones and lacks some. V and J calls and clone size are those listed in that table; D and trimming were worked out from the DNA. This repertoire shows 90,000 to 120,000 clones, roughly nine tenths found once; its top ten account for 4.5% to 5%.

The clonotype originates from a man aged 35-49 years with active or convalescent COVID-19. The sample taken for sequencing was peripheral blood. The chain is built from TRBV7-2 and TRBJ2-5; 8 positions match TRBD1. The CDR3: CASSLIWDRNQETQYF. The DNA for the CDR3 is TGTGCCAGCAGCTTAATTTGGGACAGGAATCAAGAGACCCAGTACTTC.